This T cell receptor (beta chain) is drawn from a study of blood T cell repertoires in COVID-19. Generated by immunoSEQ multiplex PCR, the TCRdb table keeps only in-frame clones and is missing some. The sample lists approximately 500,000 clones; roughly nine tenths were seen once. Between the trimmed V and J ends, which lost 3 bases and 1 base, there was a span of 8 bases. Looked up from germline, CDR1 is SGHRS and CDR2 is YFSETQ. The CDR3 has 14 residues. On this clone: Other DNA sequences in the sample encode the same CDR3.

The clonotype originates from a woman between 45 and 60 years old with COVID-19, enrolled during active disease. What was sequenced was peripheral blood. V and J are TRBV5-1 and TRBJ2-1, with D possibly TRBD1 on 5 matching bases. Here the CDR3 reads CASSSGSSYNEQFF. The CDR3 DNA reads TGCGCCAGCAGCTCAGGGTCTTCCTACAATGAGCAGTTCTTC.